Each of the 4 T cell receptor beta chains below was sequenced from the same sample in a study of T cell responses to AZD1222 COVID-19 vaccine. Repertoires were generated with immunoSEQ multiplex PCR, while TCRdb's copy carries only in-frame clones and drops some. The sample consists of about 180,000 clones, about 86% of them appearing once. The sequencing here drew on peripheral blood, taken on day 0 of AZD1222 vaccination. Receptor source: an adult in good health.

A few counts support this clone. The chain recombines TRBV10-3 with TRBJ2-1; TRBD2 might be the D (5 bases). The CDR3 is 16 residues long. The V gene lost 1 base and the J gene lost 0 bases, with 10 bases spanning the gap. Per the germline V gene, CDR1 is ENHRY and CDR2 is SYGVKD. The CDR3 protein is CAISEYRLSSYNEQFF. CDR3 in DNA: TGTGCCATCAGTGAGTACCGACTAAGCTCCTACAATGAGCAGTTCTTC.

V gene TRBV28 combines with J gene TRBJ2-7, with 9 bases that match TRBD2. The V gene end was trimmed by 3 bases and the J gene end by 6 bases; junction bases not matched to a gene: 12. The CDR3 runs 16 residues. Germline CDR1 and CDR2: MDHEN and SYDVKM. CDR3 region: CASSLAPQREDGEQYF. For the CDR3, the DNA is TGTGCCAGCAGTTTGGCCCCCCAGCGGGAGGATGGCGAGCAGTACTTC.

The V and J genes are TRBV28 and TRBJ2-7; D is possibly TRBD2 (5 bases). Trimming took 1 base from V and 6 from J, leaving 13 bases between them. The germline V gene has CDR1 MDHEN and CDR2 SYDVKM. The CDR3 has 14 amino acids. The CDR3 is CASSLYGGYGEQYF. The CDR3, as DNA: TGTGCCAGCAGTTTATATGGCGGGTATGGCGAGCAGTACTTC.

The CDR3: CASSQGQGEPYEQYF. The CDR3 DNA reads as TGCGCCAGCAGCCAAGGACAGGGGGAGCCCTACGAGCAGTACTTC. The chain combines TRBV4-3 with TRBJ2-7; 9 nucleotides align to TRBD1. Unmatched junction bases numbered 3, after V lost 1 base and J lost 2 bases. CDR1 and CDR2 from the germline V gene are LGHNA and YSLEER. CDR3 length: 15 amino acids.